The sequence of this T cell receptor beta chain was determined in a study of cytomegalovirus exposure and HLA in healthy donors. This PCR relied on a set of 60 Vbeta primers and 13 Jbeta primers. The assay was immunoSEQ multiplex PCR, and TCRdb's table has in-frame clones only and misses some. The sample table includes about 34,000 clones. Findings of the study overall: Cytomegalovirus association was assigned to approximately 160 TCR beta chains.

Regarding this clone: The antigen remains undetermined.

With V trimmed by 4 bases and J by 10 bases, 11 bases remained unmatched. The length of the CDR3 is 16 residues. The germline V gene encodes CDR1 KGHSH and CDR2 LQKENI. This chain links TRBV18 with TRBJ2-1; 12 positions match TRBD1. The specimen sequenced was PBMCs. The receptor's source is a human donor in good health. DNA for the CDR3: TGTGCCAGCTCACGGTCCGGGACAGGGGGCTTAGAGGAGCAGTTCTTC. It translates to CASSRSGTGGLEEQFF.